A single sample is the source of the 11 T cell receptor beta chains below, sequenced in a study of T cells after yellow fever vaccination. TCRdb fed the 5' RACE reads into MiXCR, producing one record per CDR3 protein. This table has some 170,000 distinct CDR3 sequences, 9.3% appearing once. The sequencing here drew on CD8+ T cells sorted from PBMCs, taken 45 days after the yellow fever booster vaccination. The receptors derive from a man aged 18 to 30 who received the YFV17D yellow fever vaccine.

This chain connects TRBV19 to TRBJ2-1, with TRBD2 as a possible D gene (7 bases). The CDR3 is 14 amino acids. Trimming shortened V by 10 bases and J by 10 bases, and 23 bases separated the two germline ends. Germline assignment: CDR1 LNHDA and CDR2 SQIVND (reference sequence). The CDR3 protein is CATEGVSGSGEQFF. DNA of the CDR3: TGTGCCACTGAGGGGGTTAGCGGGTCGGGGGAGCAGTTCTTC.

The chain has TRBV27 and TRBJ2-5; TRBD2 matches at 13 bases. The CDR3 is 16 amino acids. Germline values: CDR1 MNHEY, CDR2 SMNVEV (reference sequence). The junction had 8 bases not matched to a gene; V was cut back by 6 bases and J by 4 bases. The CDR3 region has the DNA TGTGCCAGCAGACCCGGGACTAGCGGGGTGGTAGAGACCCAGTACTTC. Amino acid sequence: CASRPGTSGVVETQYF.

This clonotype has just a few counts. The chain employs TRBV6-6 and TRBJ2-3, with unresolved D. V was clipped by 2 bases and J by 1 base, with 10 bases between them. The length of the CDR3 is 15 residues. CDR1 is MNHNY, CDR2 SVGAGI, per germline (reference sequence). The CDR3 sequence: CASSYEVEGTDTQYF. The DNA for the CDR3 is TGTGCCAGCAGTTACGAGGTAGAAGGCACAGATACGCAGTATTTT.

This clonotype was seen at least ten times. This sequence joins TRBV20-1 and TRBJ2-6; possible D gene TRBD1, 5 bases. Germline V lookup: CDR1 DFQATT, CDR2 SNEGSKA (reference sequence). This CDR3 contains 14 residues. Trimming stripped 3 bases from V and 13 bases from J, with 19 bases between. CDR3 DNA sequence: TGCAGTGCTAGGCAGACTGAGGACAAATCAGTCCTGACTTTC. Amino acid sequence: CSARQTEDKSVLTF.

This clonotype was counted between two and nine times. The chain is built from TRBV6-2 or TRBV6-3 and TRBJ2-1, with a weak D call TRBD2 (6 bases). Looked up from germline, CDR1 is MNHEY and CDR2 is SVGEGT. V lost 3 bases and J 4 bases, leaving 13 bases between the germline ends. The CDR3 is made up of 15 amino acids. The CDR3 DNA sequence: TGTGCCAGCAGTTATGCGGAGGGTCAATACAATGAGCAGTTCTTC. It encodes CASSYAEGQYNEQFF.

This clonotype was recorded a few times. The CDR3, as DNA: TGTGCCAGCAGCGTAAGGGGCCCTAGCAGTGGCTACACCTTC. Its protein product is CASSVRGPSSGYTF. The V gene is TRBV9, the J gene TRBJ1-2, with D possibly TRBD1 on 5 matching bases. From germline, CDR1 is SGDLS and CDR2 YYNGEE. With 1 base removed from V and 7 bases from J, the gap between germline ends came to 14 bases. This CDR3 is built from 14 residues.

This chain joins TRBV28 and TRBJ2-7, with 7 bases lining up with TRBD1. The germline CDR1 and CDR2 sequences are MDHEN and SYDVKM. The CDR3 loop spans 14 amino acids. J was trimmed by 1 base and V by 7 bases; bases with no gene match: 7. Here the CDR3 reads CASNPPGQSYEQYV. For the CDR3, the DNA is TGTGCCAGCAATCCCCCGGGACAGTCCTACGAGCAGTACGTC.

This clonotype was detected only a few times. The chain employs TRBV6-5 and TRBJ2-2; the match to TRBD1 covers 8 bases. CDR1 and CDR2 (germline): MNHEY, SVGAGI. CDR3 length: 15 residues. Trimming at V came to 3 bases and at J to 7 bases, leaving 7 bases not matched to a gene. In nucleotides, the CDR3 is TGTGCCAGCAGTTATGGCCAGGGGGCTGGCGGGGAGCTGTTTTTT. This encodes CASSYGQGAGGELFF.

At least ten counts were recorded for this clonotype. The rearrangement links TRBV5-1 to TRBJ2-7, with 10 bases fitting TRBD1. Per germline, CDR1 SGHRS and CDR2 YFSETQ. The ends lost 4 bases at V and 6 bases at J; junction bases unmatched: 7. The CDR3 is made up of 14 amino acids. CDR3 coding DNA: TGCGCCAGCAGCCCCGGACAGGGGGAATGCGAGCAGTACGTC. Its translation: CASSPGQGECEQYV.

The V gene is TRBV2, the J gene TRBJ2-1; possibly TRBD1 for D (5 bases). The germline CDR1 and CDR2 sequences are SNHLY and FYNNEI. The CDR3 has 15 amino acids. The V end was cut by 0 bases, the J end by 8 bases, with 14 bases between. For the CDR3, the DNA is TGTGCCAGCAGTGAAGCGCAGGGTTTTGGCGATGAGCAGTTCTTC. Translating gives CASSEAQGFGDEQFF.

The CDR3 region is CASSKGHIPSLITDTQYF. The DNA for the CDR3 is TGTGCCAGCAGTAAAGGACATATCCCCAGTTTGATTACAGATACGCAGTATTTT. V gene TRBV7-2 combines with J gene TRBJ2-3; tentative D call: TRBD1 (5 bases). The CDR3 is 18 amino acids. Trimming removed 6 bases from V and 3 bases from J, with 25 bases in between. Germline V CDR1 and CDR2: SGHTA, FQGNSA.